The clone carrying this TCR beta chain was seen many times. Its antigen is still unknown. The sample is drawn from a study of regulatory T cells in long-lasting Graves disease. Study-wide results and caveats: Favored gene segments in persistent disease were TRBV28, TRBJ1-2 and TRBJ2-5.

This sample's time point: newly diagnosed GD, antithyroid drugs for less than 3 months. From PBMCs, RNA was extracted and then used to make the TCR library. Patients with Graves' disease were diagnosed by American Thyroid Association guidelines. One endocrinology department in Xi'an, China, was where patients came from. The germline V gene encodes CDR1 KGHDR and CDR2 SFDVKD. The CDR3 sequence is 11 residues long. V shed 9 bases, J shed 4 bases, and the junction held 0 bases outside the gene matches. Arm-PCR with iRepertoire HTBI primers amplified the CDR3 regions for these TCR beta libraries. Original processing methods: Samples collectively showed more than 55 TRBV and approximately 15 TRBJ segments. TCRdb analysed the multiplex PCR reads with MiXCR anew, one entry per CDR3 protein. TCRdb assigned the V and J calls; the authors' analysis was not used. The sample yields more than 300,000 distinct CDR3 sequences, 15% seen once.

The TCR was taken from a female donor with Graves disease. The chain combines TRBV24-1 with TRBJ2-7, with TRBD1 matching 9 bases. The material was peripheral blood mononuclear cells (PBMCs), obtained at new diagnosis, from a patient treated with antithyroid drugs. The chain's CDR3 is CATGTGYEQYF. CDR3 in DNA: TGTGCCACCGGGACAGGGTACGAGCAGTACTTC.